Below, 22 T cell receptor beta chains from the same sample are listed, as sequenced in a study of identical twins. TCRdb itself ran the 5' RACE reads through MiXCR, one entry per CDR3 protein. Found here are hundreds of thousands of distinct CDR3 sequences, 20% to 30% of them singletons; the top ten hold about 2.9%. This sample also appeared in a second study, on T cells expressing NK-cell markers.

The sequencing sample was made of CD4+ T cells sorted from blood. The receptors stem from a woman aged 18-29 years in good health.

This clonotype was counted a few times. The CDR3 DNA is TGCGCCAGCAGCTTGTTTCCGGGACGAAACACCGGGGAGCTGTTTTTT. It is translated as CASSLFPGRNTGELFF. The chain joins TRBV5-1 to TRBJ2-2, with D perhaps being TRBD1 or TRBD2 (5 bases each). Looked up from germline, CDR1 is SGHRS and CDR2 is YFSETQ. The CDR3 consists of 16 residues. V dropped 1 base and J dropped 2 bases, with 12 bases sitting between them.

V is TRBV5-1 and J is TRBJ2-5; D gene unclear. This CDR3 comprises 16 residues. The V end was cut by 3 bases, the J end by 1 base, with 16 bases between. The germline gives CDR1 SGHRS, CDR2 YFSETQ. CDR3 sequence reads: CASSSVGGGIQETQYF. CDR3 DNA sequence: TGCGCCAGCAGCTCGGTGGGCGGTGGGATCCAAGAGACCCAGTACTTC.

The V and J genes are TRBV28 and TRBJ2-1; D uncertain. The germline CDR1 and CDR2 sequences are MDHEN and SYDVKM. Trimming cost V 3 bases and J 8 bases, with 14 bases left between them. The CDR3 sequence is 14 residues long. The CDR3 DNA is TGTGCCAGCAGTTTTTCGGCCCCCATGGATGAGCAGTTCTTC. This codes for CASSFSAPMDEQFF.

The chain joins TRBV5-1 to TRBJ2-3, with 8 bases fitting TRBD2. V lost 4 bases, J lost 0 bases, and 7 bases stayed unmatched. The germline V gene encodes CDR1 SGHRS and CDR2 YFSETQ. The CDR3 loop spans 16 amino acids. CDR3 sequence: CASSPYSGTSTDTQYF. The CDR3, as DNA: TGCGCCAGCAGCCCCTATAGCGGGACGAGCACAGATACGCAGTATTTT.

This clonotype turned up a few times. This chain connects TRBV10-3 to TRBJ1-1; no reliable D call. CDR1 and CDR2 (germline): ENHRY, SYGVKD. The CDR3 is 13 amino acids. Trimming cost V 7 bases and J 0 bases, with 9 bases left between them. Here the CDR3 DNA reads TGTGCCATCAAGGGCAGCTTGAACACTGAAGCTTTCTTT. This codes for CAIKGSLNTEAFF.

In this sample, this clonotype turned up a few times. V and J are TRBV3-1 and TRBJ1-5, with 9 bases lining up with TRBD1. Germline V gene lookup returns CDR1 LGHDT and CDR2 YNNKEL (reference sequence). J was trimmed by 6 bases and V by 2 bases; bases with no gene match: 5. The CDR3 is made up of 15 amino acids. The CDR3 nucleotides are TGTGCCAGCAGCCAAACAGGGGGCGGGGGTCAGCCCCAGCATTTT. Its protein product is CASSQTGGGGQPQHF.

The gene calls are TRBV6-5 and TRBJ2-7, with no clear D. Germline V gene data show CDR1 as MNHEY and CDR2 as SVGAGI. V gave up 0 bases and J gave up 1 base, with 10 bases separating them. This CDR3 region has 15 residues. CDR3 nucleotides: TGTGCCAGCAGTTACTCGAAGTTCGGGTCCTACGAGCAGTACTTC. This codes for CASSYSKFGSYEQYF.

This clonotype was observed a handful of times. The rearrangement uses TRBV5-1 and TRBJ1-1; no clear D gene. V was trimmed by 0 bases and J by 4 bases, leaving 13 bases between them. The CDR3 covers 15 residues. Germline assignment: CDR1 SGHRS and CDR2 YFSETQ. The CDR3 DNA is TGCGCCAGCAGCTTGGCCGGGTCGAGGGTCACTGAAGCTTTCTTT. It translates to CASSLAGSRVTEAFF. The whole variable domain, filled in from reference TRBV5-1 and TRBJ1-1, reads KAGVTQTPRYLIKTRGQQVTLSCSPISGHRSVSWYQQTPGQGLQFLFEYFSETQRNKGNFPGRFSGRQFSNSRSEMNVSTLELGDSALYLCASSLAGSRVTEAFFGQGTRLTVV.

This clonotype was counted between two and nine times. The chain combines TRBV12-3 or TRBV12-4 with TRBJ1-4; 11 nucleotides align to TRBD1. Losses at the gene ends were 10 bases for V and 8 bases for J; bases not matched to a gene: 6. The CDR3 is 13 residues long. The CDR3 loop is CATQDRGREKLFF. CDR3 in DNA: TGTGCCACCCAGGACAGGGGGCGAGAAAAACTGTTTTTT.

This clonotype appeared a few times. The J gene is TRBJ2-7, the V gene TRBV5-1; 13 nucleotides agree with TRBD2. With 4 bases clipped from V and 1 base from J, the junction kept 5 bases outside the gene matches. CDR1 is SGHRS and CDR2 is YFSETQ in the germline V gene. This CDR3 region has 16 residues. The CDR3 region is CASSRTSGGPSYEQYF. DNA for the CDR3: TGCGCCAGCAGCCGGACTAGCGGGGGCCCATCCTACGAGCAGTACTTC.

V is TRBV6-1 and J is TRBJ2-1, with D possibly TRBD1 on 6 matching bases. V lost 9 bases and J lost 5, with 20 bases in between. The CDR3 is made up of 15 amino acids. Germline values: CDR1 MNHNS, CDR2 SASEGT. The CDR3 DNA is TGTGCCAGTCAGGGCCAGGGGACGCAAGACAATGAGCAGTTCTTC. Its translation: CASQGQGTQDNEQFF.

V is TRBV7-8 and J is TRBJ2-4, with 8 bases identical to TRBD1. CDR1 and CDR2 (germline): SGHVS, FQNEAQ. The ends lost 3 bases at V and 7 bases at J; junction bases unmatched: 8. The CDR3 covers 15 residues. The CDR3 here is CASSFSGQGNNIQYF. The CDR3 DNA is TGTGCCAGCAGCTTCTCCGGACAGGGCAATAACATTCAGTACTTC.

The chain carries TRBV6-1 and TRBJ1-3; D remains ambiguous. Trimming shortened V by 5 bases and J by 2 bases, and 10 bases separated the two germline ends. Germline V gene data show CDR1 as MNHNS and CDR2 as SASEGT. The CDR3 runs to 14 residues. In DNA, the CDR3 is TGTGCCAGCAGTACGGGGTACGCTGGAAACACCATATATTTT. Translated: CASSTGYAGNTIYF.

The V gene is TRBV5-1, the J gene TRBJ2-5; the match to TRBD1 covers 8 bases. This CDR3 region has 14 residues. J gave up 5 bases and V 2 bases, and 5 bases lay outside the gene matches. The germline CDR1 and CDR2 sequences are SGHRS and YFSETQ. CDR3 nucleotide sequence: TGCGCCAGCAGCTTACCGGGACAGGTCGAGACCCAGTACTTC. Translated: CASSLPGQVETQYF.

The count of this clonotype is one. The rearrangement joins TRBV6-1 to TRBJ2-1; tentative D call: TRBD2 (5 bases). This CDR3 spans 15 amino acids. V was clipped by 6 bases and J by 3 bases, with 15 bases between them. Germline-derived CDR1 and CDR2 are MNHNS and SASEGT. CDR3 DNA: TGTGCCAGCAGCCCGAGGACTGTTCGCTACAATGAGCAGTTCTTC. It is translated as CASSPRTVRYNEQFF.

This rearrangement joins TRBV5-5 to TRBJ1-3; D uncertain. Germline assignment: CDR1 SGHKS and CDR2 YYEKEE (reference sequence). V shed 4 bases and J shed 4 bases, with 9 bases lying between them. The CDR3 has 13 amino acids. The CDR3 DNA is TGTGCCAGCAGCCCGGCTTGGGGAAACACCATATATTTT. Residues: CASSPAWGNTIYF.

V is TRBV12-3 or TRBV12-4 and J is TRBJ1-1; D perhaps matches TRBD1 (5 bases). Trimming took off 7 bases at V and 1 base at J, with 16 bases between the two ends. The CDR3 loop spans 15 amino acids. CDR3 region: CASTYHGGTNTEAFF. The CDR3, as DNA: TGTGCCAGCACATATCATGGGGGGACGAACACTGAAGCTTTCTTT.

V is TRBV5-1 and J is TRBJ2-5, with D maybe TRBD2 (5 bases). The germline V and J ends were trimmed by 0 bases and 4 bases, with 13 bases remaining between them. This CDR3 comprises 15 residues. CDR1 and CDR2 from the germline V gene are SGHRS and YFSETQ. The CDR3 DNA follows: TGCGCCAGCAGCTTGGTCGGAGGTGGAATAGAGACCCAGTACTTC. It is translated as CASSLVGGGIETQYF.

There are a few counts of this clonotype. The chain joins TRBV9 to TRBJ2-2; D is possibly TRBD1 (5 bases). Trimming stripped 2 bases from V and 6 bases from J, with 14 bases between. This CDR3 region has 15 residues. The germline V gene has CDR1 SGDLS and CDR2 YYNGEE. CDR3 residues: CASSVGASRAGELFF. As DNA, the CDR3 is TGTGCCAGCAGCGTTGGGGCTAGTCGGGCCGGGGAGCTGTTTTTT.

V is TRBV20-1 and J is TRBJ1-1; the D gene is possibly TRBD1 (5 bases). Germline V lookup: CDR1 DFQATT, CDR2 SNEGSKA (reference sequence). The CDR3 spans 12 residues. Trimming took off 8 bases at V and 4 bases at J, with 14 bases between the two ends. The CDR3 here is CSTTQGATEAFF. The CDR3 bases are TGCAGTACAACTCAGGGTGCCACTGAAGCTTTCTTT.

This clonotype has just a few counts. The chain combines TRBV9 with TRBJ2-2; D is perhaps TRBD2 (5 bases). CDR1 is SGDLS, CDR2 YYNGEE, per germline. This CDR3 comprises 14 residues. Trimming removed 0 bases at V and 2 bases at J, with 5 bases between. In nucleotides, the CDR3 is TGTGCCAGCAGCGTAGCGGGAAACACCGGGGAGCTGTTTTTT. This gives the protein CASSVAGNTGELFF.

This chain links TRBV18 with TRBJ2-7; D ambiguous. Trimming pared 10 bases from V and 7 bases from J, leaving 23 bases between. Germline CDR1 KGHSH, CDR2 LQKENI. The CDR3 length is 14 residues. Written as DNA, the CDR3 is TGTGCCACCCAATCAATATTGGGTTTGAGTGAGCAGTACTTC. Protein product: CATQSILGLSEQYF.